Shown below are 28 T cell receptor beta chains from a single sample sequenced in a study. TRBV12-4/TRBJ1-2 clonotypes were amplified with adaptor-ligated barcode primers. TCRdb called the multiplex PCR reads again in MiXCR, with one record for every CDR3 protein. Of 1,100 to 1,500 distinct CDR3 sequences in the sample, around 17% are singletons; the top ten hold around half. The sequencing sample was made of naive CD4+ T cells sorted from blood. Subset meaning: naive CD4+ T cells, CD4+CD45RA+CD25-. Receptors were obtained from a female donor with breast cancer.

The chain has TRBV12-3 or TRBV12-4 and TRBJ1-2, with 9 bases matching TRBD1. This CDR3 has 17 amino acids. The J segment lost 8 bases and the V segment lost 5 bases, leaving 18 bases of the junction unmatched. The CDR3 nucleotides are TGTGCCAGCAGTCCCGGGGTGGGACAGGGTCGATCGGGAGGCTACACCTTC. Protein sequence: CASSPGVGQGRSGGYTF.

This clonotype qualifies as medium-sized. J is TRBJ1-2 and V is TRBV12-3 or TRBV12-4; no reliable D call. V was shortened by 2 bases and J by 5 bases, with 9 bases between the two germline ends. The CDR3 has 13 residues. In DNA, the CDR3 is TGTGCCAGCAGTTTAAGACGCGGATATGGCTACACCTTC. Translated: CASSLRRGYGYTF.

By proportion, this clonotype is large. The chain couples TRBV12-3 or TRBV12-4 to TRBJ1-2, with a tentative D call TRBD1 (6 bases). There are 15 residues in the CDR3. V was clipped by 6 bases and J by 2 bases, with 16 bases between them. The CDR3 sequence is CASRMDLQGNYGYTF. The CDR3 nucleotides are TGTGCCAGCAGGATGGACCTTCAGGGGAACTATGGCTACACCTTC.

This clonotype was seen at least ten times. In nucleotides, the CDR3 is TGTGCCAGCGGTGCTCTCGCTAACTATGGCTACACCTTC. Protein: CASGALANYGYTF. The rearrangement uses TRBV12-3 or TRBV12-4 and TRBJ1-2; unclear D gene. The CDR3 is made up of 13 amino acids. V was pared by 8 bases and J by 0 bases, with 10 bases between.

This clonotype qualifies as medium-sized. The CDR3 region has the DNA TGTGCCAGCAGTTTCGGGCAGGGCGTCTATGGCTACACCTTC. It is translated as CASSFGQGVYGYTF. The chain uses TRBV12-3 or TRBV12-4 and TRBJ1-2; D may be TRBD1 (5 bases). The CDR3 sequence is 14 residues long. V was cut by 3 bases and J by 4 bases, with 12 bases left in between.

In this sample, this clonotype is medium-sized. In DNA, the CDR3 is TGTGCCAGCAGTCTCGACGGCGGCTATGGCTACACCTTC. The encoded protein is CASSLDGGYGYTF. The chain combines TRBV12-3 or TRBV12-4 with TRBJ1-2; D not certain. The CDR3 loop spans 13 amino acids. Trimming pared 5 bases from V and 4 bases from J, leaving 11 bases between.

This clonotype is classed as medium-sized. V and J are TRBV12-3 or TRBV12-4 and TRBJ1-2, with TRBD1 as a possible D gene (6 bases). The CDR3 is 12 amino acids. Trimming stripped 5 bases from V and 7 bases from J, with 11 bases between. CDR3 DNA: TGTGCCAGCAGTAGGTACAGGGCTGGCTACACCTTC. Its protein is CASSRYRAGYTF.

This clonotype is termed medium-sized (0.01 to 0.1%). V and J are TRBV12-3 or TRBV12-4 and TRBJ1-2; maybe TRBD1 (5 bases). CDR3 size: 13 residues. Trimming stripped 4 bases from V and 2 bases from J, with 8 bases between. This CDR3 reads CASSYKGNYGYTF. DNA of the CDR3: TGTGCCAGCAGTTACAAGGGGAACTATGGCTACACCTTC.

This clonotype was found many times. The chain is built from TRBV12-3 or TRBV12-4 and TRBJ1-2, with D hard to call. Trimming stripped 3 bases from V and 7 bases from J, with 18 bases between. The CDR3 loop spans 15 amino acids. CDR3 amino acids: CASSLLPPSIGGYTF. CDR3 coding DNA: TGTGCCAGCAGTTTGCTCCCTCCCTCGATCGGTGGCTACACCTTC.

This clonotype has a count of ten or more. V gene TRBV12-3 or TRBV12-4 combines with J gene TRBJ1-2; 7 positions match TRBD1. After removal of 6 bases from V and 7 bases from J, the junction contained 5 bases not matched to a gene. The CDR3 is 12 residues long. In DNA form, the CDR3 reads TGTGCCAGCAGACAGGGGTCGGGTGGCTACACCTTC. Protein product: CASRQGSGGYTF.

This clonotype was seen repeatedly, ten times or more. This chain links TRBV12-3 or TRBV12-4 with TRBJ1-2; maybe TRBD1 (5 bases). The CDR3 is made up of 15 amino acids. V dropped 8 bases and J dropped 8 bases, with 24 bases sitting between them. The CDR3 nucleotides are TGTGCCAGCGGTCCAGGGTCCACTAGGAAGTTCGGCTACACCTTC. This codes for CASGPGSTRKFGYTF.

The chain uses TRBV12-3 or TRBV12-4 and TRBJ1-2; 9 bases match TRBD1. CDR3 length equals 12 residues. V lost 6 bases and J lost 10; bases outside the gene matches: 6. DNA for the CDR3: TGTGCCAGCAGCTCTGGACAGGGGTTCTACACCTTC. As protein: CASSSGQGFYTF.

Judged by abundance, this clonotype is medium-sized (0.01 to 0.1%). The genes are TRBV12-3 or TRBV12-4 and TRBJ1-2; D gene ambiguous. The CDR3 is 15 residues long. The V end lost 3 bases, the J end lost 2 bases, and 13 bases lay between the germline ends. CDR3 loop: CASSLLVGQNYGYTF. In nucleotides, the CDR3 is TGTGCCAGCAGTTTGTTGGTAGGGCAGAACTATGGCTACACCTTC.

The chain is built from TRBV12-3 or TRBV12-4 and TRBJ1-2, with 9 bases lining up with TRBD1. The CDR3 has 12 residues. The V segment lost 7 bases and the J segment 10 bases; nucleotides outside the gene matches: 7. The chain's CDR3 is CASTLGQGFYTF. CDR3 DNA: TGTGCCAGCACCCTAGGACAGGGGTTCTACACCTTC.

This clonotype is judged medium-sized. The chain employs TRBV12-3 or TRBV12-4 and TRBJ1-2; maybe TRBD1 (6 bases). The CDR3 has 12 residues. V lost 5 bases and J 8 bases, leaving 12 bases between the germline ends. This CDR3 reads CASSNTGSGYTF. The CDR3 nucleotides are TGTGCCAGCAGTAATACAGGGTCCGGCTACACCTTC.

This clonotype is labeled as medium-sized. The gene calls are TRBV12-3 or TRBV12-4 and TRBJ1-2; D unclear. This CDR3 comprises 13 residues. V was trimmed by 2 bases and J by 7 bases, leaving 11 bases between them. As DNA, the CDR3 is TGTGCCAGCAGTTTAACTGCGGATACTGGCTACACCTTC. Its translation is CASSLTADTGYTF.

This clonotype is labeled as medium-sized. The chain joins TRBV12-3 or TRBV12-4 to TRBJ1-2; no clear D gene. This CDR3 is built from 13 residues. V gave up 5 bases and J gave up 7 bases, with 14 bases separating them. The CDR3 DNA sequence: TGTGCCAGCAGTCGAGGGTTGATTCTTGGCTACACCTTC. Residues: CASSRGLILGYTF.

This clonotype was seen ten or more times. The CDR3 nucleotides are TGTGCCAGCAGTTTGGCCGGGACAGGTGGCTACACCTTC. Residues: CASSLAGTGGYTF. V usage is TRBV12-3 or TRBV12-4 and J usage is TRBJ1-2; 8 positions agree with TRBD1. The junction had 4 bases not matched to a gene; V was cut back by 3 bases and J by 7 bases. The length of the CDR3 is 13 residues.

This clonotype was recorded many times. The chain links TRBV12-3 or TRBV12-4 to TRBJ1-2; D remains ambiguous. This CDR3 comprises 14 residues. V was cut by 3 bases and J by 0 bases, with 8 bases left in between. CDR3 DNA sequence: TGTGCCAGCAGTTTGTTCCCCTCTAACTATGGCTACACCTTC. It translates to CASSLFPSNYGYTF.

By sample fraction, this clonotype is medium-sized. V usage is TRBV12-3 or TRBV12-4 and J usage is TRBJ1-2; the match to TRBD1 covers 10 bases. V was clipped by 6 bases and J by 3 bases; unmatched bases: 10. CDR3 length: 16 residues. CDR3 coding DNA: TGTGCCAGCAGATTGTCCGGGACAGGGGTTTACTATGGCTACACCTTC. This codes for CASRLSGTGVYYGYTF.

This clonotype rates as medium-sized. This chain joins TRBV12-3 or TRBV12-4 and TRBJ1-2, with 7 bases identical to TRBD1. The ends lost 6 bases at V and 4 bases at J; junction bases unmatched: 8. CDR3 size: 14 residues. The CDR3 here is CASSPSGQAYGYTF. CDR3 in DNA: TGTGCCAGCAGCCCCAGTGGACAGGCCTATGGCTACACCTTC.

This clonotype qualifies as medium-sized. The chain is built from TRBV12-3 or TRBV12-4 and TRBJ1-2, with D perhaps TRBD1 (6 bases). The CDR3 runs 13 residues. V shed 3 bases and J shed 14 bases, with 19 bases lying between them. DNA for the CDR3: TGTGCCAGCAGTTTCTTACAGGGTGCATTCAGAACCTTC. As protein: CASSFLQGAFRTF.

This clonotype qualifies as medium-sized (0.01 to 0.1%). V gene TRBV12-3 or TRBV12-4 combines with J gene TRBJ1-2, with TRBD1 matching over 7 bases. This CDR3 comprises 13 residues. Trimming removed 7 bases from V and 5 bases from J; junction bases left unmatched: 7. CDR3 DNA sequence: TGTGCCAGCACCGGGACAGTGGTATATGGCTACACCTTC. Its protein product is CASTGTVVYGYTF.

The rearrangement links TRBV12-3 or TRBV12-4 to TRBJ1-2; D unclear. The CDR3 contains 12 residues. Trimming stripped 6 bases from V and 4 bases from J, with 9 bases between. The CDR3: CASSSDLYGYTF. The CDR3 bases are TGTGCCAGCAGCTCCGATCTCTATGGCTACACCTTC.

This clonotype was counted at least ten times. The chain uses TRBV12-3 or TRBV12-4 and TRBJ1-2; the D is unclear. The CDR3 loop spans 15 amino acids. V lost 2 bases and J 0 bases, leaving 10 bases between the germline ends. The CDR3 is CASSLSRRTNYGYTF. DNA of the CDR3: TGTGCCAGCAGTTTATCACGGAGAACTAACTATGGCTACACCTTC.

This clonotype is medium-sized by share. The V and J genes are TRBV12-3 or TRBV12-4 and TRBJ1-2; D possibly corresponds to TRBD1 (5 bases). The CDR3 consists of 11 residues. Trimming pared 3 bases from V and 8 bases from J, leaving 7 bases between. DNA for the CDR3: TGTGCCAGCAGTTTTGACAGCGGCTACACCTTC. This sequence encodes CASSFDSGYTF.

This clonotype is medium-sized in the sample. The J gene is TRBJ1-2, the V gene TRBV12-3 or TRBV12-4; TRBD1 might be the D (5 bases). Trimming cost V 2 bases and J 4 bases, with 11 bases left between them. This CDR3 is 14 amino acids long. CDR3 DNA: TGTGCCAGCAGTTTACAGCAGGGAGGCTATGGCTACACCTTC. The encoded protein is CASSLQQGGYGYTF.

The table lists this clonotype with a few counts. The rearrangement joins TRBV12-3 or TRBV12-4 to TRBJ1-2, with TRBD1 matching over 7 bases. J lost 2 bases, V lost 5 bases, and 2 bases had no gene match. The CDR3 length is 13 residues. CDR3 loop: CASSPGQNYGYTF. DNA of the CDR3: TGTGCCAGCAGTCCGGGACAGAACTATGGCTACACCTTC.